The entry that follows covers one TCR beta chain sequence. Its target is not known. Here immunoSEQ multiplex PCR was the method, and the copy in TCRdb shows in-frame clones only, minus some. The table includes 170,000 or so clones, less than 85% detected once. The V gene end was trimmed by 4 bases and the J gene end by 5 bases; junction bases not matched to a gene: 11. The CDR3 covers 15 residues. Germline CDR1 GTSNPN, CDR2 SVGIG (reference sequence). These data are taken from a study of cytomegalovirus exposure and HLA in healthy donors. Study-wide results and caveats: Reportedly, diagnosis of cytomegalovirus status by the classifier showed high specificity and sensitivity.

The origin of this receptor is a man aged 18 to 30 in good health and CMV-seropositive. Sequencing used PBMCs. The genes are TRBV30 and TRBJ1-2; 9 nucleotides align to TRBD1. The CDR3 DNA reads TGTGCCTGGACTGGACCGAGGACAGGGGTTTATGGCTACACCTTC. Amino acids: CAWTGPRTGVYGYTF.